Below, one T cell receptor beta chain is given with its context. Its antigen is unknown. Using immunoSEQ multiplex PCR, the repertoire was profiled, and TCRdb retains in-frame clones only, with some absent. The repertoire holds about 60,000 clones, approximately 90% seen once, with 12% in the top ten. V lost 3 bases and J lost 1, with 15 bases in between. Germline CDR1 reads SQVTM; CDR2 reads ANQGSEA. The CDR3 has 15 amino acids. The source of the sample is a study of OX40 agonist ivuxolimab in advanced cancers. Autoimmune disease history or systemic immunosuppression meant exclusion. Regarding the study as a whole: The average count of expanded clones was higher among CD8+ T cells than among CD4+.

This sequence originates from an adult with an advanced solid tumor such as melanoma, head and neck, liver or kidney cancer. Sample: CD4+ or CD8+ T cells sorted from blood, taken in a trial of the OX40 agonist ivuxolimab. The chain links TRBV29-1 to TRBJ1-2; TRBD1 is a possible D gene (5 bases). Here the CDR3 reads CSVDSTERINYGYTF. Written as DNA, the CDR3 is TGCAGCGTTGATTCGACAGAACGAATTAACTATGGCTACACCTTC. The full variable domain, with the rest looked up from reference TRBV29-1 and TRBJ1-2, is SAVISQKPSRDICQRGTSLTIQCQVDSQVTMMFWYRQQPGQSLTLIATANQGSEATYESGFVIDKFPISRPNLTFSTLTVSNMSPEDSSIYLCSVDSTERINYGYTFGSGTRLTVV.